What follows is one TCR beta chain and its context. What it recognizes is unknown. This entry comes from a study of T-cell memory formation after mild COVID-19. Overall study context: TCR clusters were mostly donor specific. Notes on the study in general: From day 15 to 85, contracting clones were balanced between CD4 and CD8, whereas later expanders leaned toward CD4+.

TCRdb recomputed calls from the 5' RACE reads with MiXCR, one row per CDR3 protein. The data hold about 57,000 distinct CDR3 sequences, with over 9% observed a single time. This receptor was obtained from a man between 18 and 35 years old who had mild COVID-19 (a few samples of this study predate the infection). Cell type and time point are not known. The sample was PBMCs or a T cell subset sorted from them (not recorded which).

The CDR3 here is CASSPRTSGGNEQFF. Here the CDR3 DNA reads TGCGCCAGCAGTCCACGGACTTCCGGAGGCAATGAGCAGTTCTTC. This sequence joins TRBV5-1 and TRBJ2-1, with D maybe TRBD2 (5 bases). There are 15 residues in the CDR3. Germline V lookup: CDR1 SGHRS, CDR2 YFSETQ. V was cut by 5 bases and J by 6 bases, with 18 bases left in between.